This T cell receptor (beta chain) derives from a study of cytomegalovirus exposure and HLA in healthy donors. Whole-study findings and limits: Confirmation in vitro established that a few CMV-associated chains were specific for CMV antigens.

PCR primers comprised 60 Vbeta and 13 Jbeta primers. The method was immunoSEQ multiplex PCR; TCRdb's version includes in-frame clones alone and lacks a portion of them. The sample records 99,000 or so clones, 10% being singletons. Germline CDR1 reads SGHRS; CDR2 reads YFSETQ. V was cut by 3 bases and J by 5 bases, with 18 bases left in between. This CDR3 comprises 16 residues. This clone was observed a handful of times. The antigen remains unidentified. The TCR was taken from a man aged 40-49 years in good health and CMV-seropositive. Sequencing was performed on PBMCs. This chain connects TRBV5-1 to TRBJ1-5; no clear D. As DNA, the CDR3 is TGCGCCAGCAGCTATGAGCCCGGGGAGGGTTATCAGCCCCAGCATTTT. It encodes CASSYEPGEGYQPQHF.